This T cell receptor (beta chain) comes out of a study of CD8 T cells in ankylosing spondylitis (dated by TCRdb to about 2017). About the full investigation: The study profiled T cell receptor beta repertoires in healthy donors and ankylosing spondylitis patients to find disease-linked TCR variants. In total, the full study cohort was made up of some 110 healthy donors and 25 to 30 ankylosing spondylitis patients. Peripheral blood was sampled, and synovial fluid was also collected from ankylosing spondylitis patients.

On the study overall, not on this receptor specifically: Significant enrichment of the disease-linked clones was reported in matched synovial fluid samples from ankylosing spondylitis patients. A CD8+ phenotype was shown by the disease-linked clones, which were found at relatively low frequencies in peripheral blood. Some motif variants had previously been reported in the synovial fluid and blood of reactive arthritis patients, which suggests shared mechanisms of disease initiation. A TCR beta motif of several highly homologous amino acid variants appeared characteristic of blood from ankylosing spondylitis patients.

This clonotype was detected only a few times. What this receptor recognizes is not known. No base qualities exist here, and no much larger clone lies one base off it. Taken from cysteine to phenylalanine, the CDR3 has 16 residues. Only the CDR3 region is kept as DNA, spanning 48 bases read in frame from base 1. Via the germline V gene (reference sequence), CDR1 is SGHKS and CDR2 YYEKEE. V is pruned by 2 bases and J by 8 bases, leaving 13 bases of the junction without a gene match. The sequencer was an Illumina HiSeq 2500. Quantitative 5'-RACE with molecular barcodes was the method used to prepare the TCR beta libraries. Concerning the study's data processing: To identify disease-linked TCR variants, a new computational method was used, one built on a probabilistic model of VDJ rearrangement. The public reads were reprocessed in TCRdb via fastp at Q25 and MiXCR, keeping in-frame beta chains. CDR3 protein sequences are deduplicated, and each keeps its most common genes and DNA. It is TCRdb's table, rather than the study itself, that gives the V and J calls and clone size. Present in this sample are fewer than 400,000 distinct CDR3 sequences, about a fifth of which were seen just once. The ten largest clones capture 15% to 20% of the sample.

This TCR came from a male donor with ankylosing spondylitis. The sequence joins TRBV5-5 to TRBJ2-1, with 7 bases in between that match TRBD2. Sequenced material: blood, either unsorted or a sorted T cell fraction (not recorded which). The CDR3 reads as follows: CASSLSWVAAGDEQFF. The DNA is TGTGCCAGCAGCTTATCCTGGGTAGCGGCGGGGGATGAGCAGTTCTTC.